A selection of T cell receptor beta chains follows, all from one sample in a study of blood T cell repertoires in COVID-19. TCRdb keeps only in-frame clones here, not all; method: immunoSEQ multiplex PCR. Of about 170,000 clones listed, 80% to 90% were seen once; the top ten hold 3.5% to 4%. The sequenced sample was PBMCs or T cells enriched from blood (not recorded which). These receptors were collected from a woman between 45 and 60 years old in a cohort exposed to, infected with or recovered from COVID-19 (not recorded which). Both conserved end residues are part of each CDR3. A D gene is named only where the DNA matches it firmly. Clone size is shown for a subset of rows, as once, few, many or a class of expanded clone.

d_call	clone_size	v_call	j_call	cdr3_aa	cdr3_nt
TRBD2	.	TRBV12-5	TRBJ2-3	CASGGLATDTQYF	TGTGCTAGTGGAGGACTAGCGACAGATACGCAGTATTTT
.	.	TRBV28	TRBJ1-5	CASSSPGQYQPQHF	TGTGCCAGCAGTAGTCCGGGACAATATCAGCCCCAGCATTTT
.	.	TRBV7-2	TRBJ2-1	CASSLAERDKQFF	TGTGCCAGCAGCTTAGCGGAAAGGGACAAGCAGTTCTTC
.	few	TRBV4-2	TRBJ1-5	CASSRIEGGEGQPQHF	TGTGCCAGCAGCCGTATAGAGGGAGGGGAGGGTCAGCCCCAGCATTTT
TRBD1	.	TRBV7-2	TRBJ2-7	CASSFRTGAHEQYF	TGTGCCAGCAGCTTTCGGACAGGGGCTCACGAGCAGTACTTC
.	.	TRBV6-5	TRBJ1-3	CASDPREGSGNTIYF	TGTGCCAGCGATCCCCGGGAGGGCTCTGGAAACACCATATATTTT
TRBD1	.	TRBV7-8	TRBJ1-5	CASSSDRGYQPQHF	TGTGCCAGCAGCTCGGACAGGGGCTATCAGCCCCAGCATTTT
TRBD1	few	TRBV19	TRBJ1-1	CAARVQGGTEAFF	TGTGCCGCGCGAGTACAGGGGGGCACTGAAGCTTTCTTT
TRBD1	.	TRBV9	TRBJ2-2	CASRLTGGNTGELFF	TGTGCCAGCAGACTGACAGGGGGTAACACCGGGGAGCTGTTTTTT
.	.	TRBV11-2	TRBJ1-2	CASSSQDQGFLRGYTF	TGTGCCAGCAGCTCCCAGGACCAGGGCTTTCTCCGGGGCTACACCTTC
.	.	TRBV19	TRBJ2-6	CASSHIQVSGANVLTF	TGTGCCAGTAGCCATATCCAGGTCTCTGGGGCCAACGTCCTGACTTTC
.	.	TRBV27	TRBJ1-6	CASSFSGVNSPLHF	TGTGCCAGCAGTTTCTCGGGGGTGAATTCACCCCTCCACTTT
.	.	TRBV12-3/TRBV12-4	TRBJ1-3	CASSFGGWNTIYF	TGTGCCAGCAGTTTTGGAGGGTGGAACACCATATATTTT